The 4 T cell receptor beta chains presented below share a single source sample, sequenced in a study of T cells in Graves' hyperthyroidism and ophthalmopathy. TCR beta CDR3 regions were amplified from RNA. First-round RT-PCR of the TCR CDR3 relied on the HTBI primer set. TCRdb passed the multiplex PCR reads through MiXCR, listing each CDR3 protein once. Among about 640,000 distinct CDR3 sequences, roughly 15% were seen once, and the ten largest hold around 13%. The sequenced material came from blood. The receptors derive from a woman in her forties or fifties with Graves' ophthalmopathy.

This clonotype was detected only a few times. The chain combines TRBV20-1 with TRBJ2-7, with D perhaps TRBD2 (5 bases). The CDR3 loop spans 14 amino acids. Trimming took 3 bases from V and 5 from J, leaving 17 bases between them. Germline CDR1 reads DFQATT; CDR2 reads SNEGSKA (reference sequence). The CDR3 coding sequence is TGCAGTGCTAGGGACTCGTCGGTGGGTCACGAGCAGTACTTC. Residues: CSARDSSVGHEQYF.

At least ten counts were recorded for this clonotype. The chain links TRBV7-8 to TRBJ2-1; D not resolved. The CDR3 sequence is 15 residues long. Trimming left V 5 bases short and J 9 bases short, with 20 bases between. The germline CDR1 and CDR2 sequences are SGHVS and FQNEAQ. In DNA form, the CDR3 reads TGTGCCAGCAGCCCCTGGCTATCGGGCCCCAGTGAGCAGTTCTTC. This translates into CASSPWLSGPSEQFF.

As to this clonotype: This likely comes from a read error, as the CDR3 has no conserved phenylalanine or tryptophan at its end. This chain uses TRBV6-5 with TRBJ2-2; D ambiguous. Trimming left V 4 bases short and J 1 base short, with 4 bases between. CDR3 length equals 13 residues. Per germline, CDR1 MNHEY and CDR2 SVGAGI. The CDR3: CASSSGNTGELFL. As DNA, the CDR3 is TGTGCCAGCAGTTCAGGGAACACCGGGGAGCTGTTTCTT.

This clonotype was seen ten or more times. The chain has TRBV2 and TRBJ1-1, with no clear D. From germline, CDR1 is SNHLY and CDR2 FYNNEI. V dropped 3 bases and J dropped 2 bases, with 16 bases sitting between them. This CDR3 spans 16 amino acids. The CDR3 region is CASSEGTPFINTEAFF. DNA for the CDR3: TGTGCCAGCAGTGAGGGAACCCCCTTTATCAACACTGAAGCTTTCTTT.